These T cell receptor beta chains were read from a single sample in a study of T cells after yellow fever vaccination. TCRdb recomputed calls from the 5' RACE reads with MiXCR, one row per CDR3 protein. The data show almost 600,000 distinct CDR3 sequences, with about 14% seen just once and about 14% held by the top ten. Sequencing used PBMCs, obtained on the day of the yellow fever booster vaccination. The receptors derive from a man aged 25 to 40 who received the YFV17D yellow fever vaccine. The CDR3 runs from the conserved cysteine through the conserved F or W. D genes are given only for firm matches. Expanded clones are given a class, and other clones once, few, many or no size at all.

size: few; D: NA; V: TRBV4-2; J: TRBJ1-1; DNA: TGTGCCAGCAGCCCGCGGCGACAGATAAACACTGAAGCTTTCTTT; CDR3: CASSPRRQINTEAFF
size: few; D: NA; V: TRBV21-1; J: TRBJ2-4; DNA: TGTGCCAGCAGCAAAAGGGCGGGACAGGGAGACATTCAGTACTTC; CDR3: CASSKRAGQGDIQYF
size: NA; D: NA; V: TRBV12-3/TRBV12-4; J: TRBJ2-1; DNA: TGTGCCAGCAGTGGACGGGGGCGGGATGAGCAGTTCTTC; CDR3: CASSGRGRDEQFF
size: few; D: TRBD2; V: TRBV7-9; J: TRBJ2-5; DNA: TGTGCCAGCAGCTTAGAGCGCGGGGGCCAAGAGACCCAGTACTTC; CDR3: CASSLERGGQETQYF
size: NA; D: NA; V: TRBV14; J: TRBJ1-1; DNA: TGTGCCAGCAGCCAAGTCTACAGGAAGATGAACACTGAAGCTTTCTTT; CDR3: CASSQVYRKMNTEAFF
size: many; D: TRBD2; V: TRBV27; J: TRBJ2-7; DNA: TGTGCCAGCAGTATCGGACTAGCCTACGAGCAGTACTTC; CDR3: CASSIGLAYEQYF
size: few; D: NA; V: TRBV7-9; J: TRBJ2-7; DNA: TGTGCCAGCAGCTTAGCAGCAGGGCGAACTAGCTACGAGCAGTACTTC; CDR3: CASSLAAGRTSYEQYF
size: few; D: NA; V: TRBV7-2; J: TRBJ1-2; DNA: TGTGCCAGCAGCTTAGCGCTCTCGGGTACGGGGACCCAGGGCTATGGCTACACCTTC; CDR3: CASSLALSGTGTQGYGYTF
size: few; D: TRBD2; V: TRBV7-9; J: TRBJ2-7; DNA: TGTGCCAGCCGCGGACCTTTAACTAGCGGGAGTATAAACGAGCAGTACTTC; CDR3: CASRGPLTSGSINEQYF
size: NA; D: TRBD1; V: TRBV6-5; J: TRBJ2-5; DNA: TGTGCCAGCAGTTACTGGGACAGCCCGGTCAAGACCCAGTACTTC; CDR3: CASSYWDSPVKTQYF
size: few; D: NA; V: TRBV30; J: TRBJ1-5; DNA: TGTGCCTGGAGTGTGGGAGGGTCAAATCAGCCCCAGCATTTT; CDR3: CAWSVGGSNQPQHF
size: NA; D: NA; V: TRBV7-9; J: TRBJ1-6; DNA: TGTGCCAGCAGCTCGTCGGACCGACCCTATTCACCCCTCCACTTT; CDR3: CASSSSDRPYSPLHF
size: NA; D: TRBD2; V: TRBV20-1; J: TRBJ2-1; DNA: TGCAGTGCTAGAGATCTCAGGGCGGGAGCACTGAATGAGCAGTTCTTC; CDR3: CSARDLRAGALNEQFF
size: few; D: NA; V: TRBV6-2/TRBV6-3; J: TRBJ2-5; DNA: TGTGCCAGCAGTTCAGAAGACCAAGAGACCCAGTACTTC; CDR3: CASSSEDQETQYF
size: NA; D: NA; V: TRBV18; J: TRBJ1-1; DNA: TGTGCCAGCTCACCTAACAGTGAACCTGAAGCTTTCTTT; CDR3: CASSPNSEPEAFF
size: few; D: NA; V: TRBV7-2; J: TRBJ2-5; DNA: TGTGCCAGCAGCTTAGAGGGGGGAGCGGGGTTCAACTTC; CDR3: CASSLEGGAGFNF
size: NA; D: NA; V: TRBV5-1; J: TRBJ2-3; DNA: TGCGCCAGCAGCCGGGGTCGGGACCACTCCACAGATACGCAGTATTTT; CDR3: CASSRGRDHSTDTQYF
size: NA; D: NA; V: TRBV6-2/TRBV6-3; J: TRBJ2-6; DNA: TGTGCCAGCAGTCCGGGAGCTGGGGCCAACGTCCTGACTTTC; CDR3: CASSPGAGANVLTF
size: NA; D: TRBD2; V: TRBV7-9; J: TRBJ2-1; DNA: TGTGCCAGCACTCCCGGGGGGACCAAGCACGCTGAGCAGTTCTTC; CDR3: CASTPGGTKHAEQFF
size: NA; D: NA; V: TRBV24-1; J: TRBJ2-5; DNA: TGTGCCACCAGCGATACAGGGAATTCGGGCCAAGAGACCCAGTACTTC; CDR3: CATSDTGNSGQETQYF
size: few; D: TRBD1; V: TRBV23-1; J: TRBJ2-7; DNA: TGCGCCAGCAACCATTCCGGGACAGACTACGAGCAGTACTTC; CDR3: CASNHSGTDYEQYF
size: NA; D: NA; V: TRBV5-1; J: TRBJ2-2; DNA: TGCGCCAGCTCCGAACTACCCGGCGGGGAGCTGTTTTTT; CDR3: CASSELPGGELFF
size: NA; D: NA; V: TRBV12-3/TRBV12-4; J: TRBJ1-2; DNA: TGTGCCAGCAGTTTTTCGGGGGACTATGGCTACACCTTC; CDR3: CASSFSGDYGYTF
size: few; D: NA; V: TRBV9; J: TRBJ2-7; DNA: TGTGCCAGCAGCGTAGCCCCCCAGGGCCCCTACGAGCAGTACTTC; CDR3: CASSVAPQGPYEQYF
size: NA; D: TRBD1; V: TRBV9; J: TRBJ2-7; DNA: TGTGCCAGCAGCGTTAATACAGGGGGCCCCTACGAGCAGTACTTC; CDR3: CASSVNTGGPYEQYF
size: many; D: TRBD2; V: TRBV5-1; J: TRBJ2-5; DNA: TGCGCCAGCAGCTCACTTTCAGCGGGAGGACAAGAGACCCAGTACTTC; CDR3: CASSSLSAGGQETQYF
size: NA; D: NA; V: TRBV20-1; J: TRBJ2-6; DNA: TGCAGTGCGGAAAACAGTTTCCGCTCTGGGGCCAACGTCCTGACTTTC; CDR3: CSAENSFRSGANVLTF
size: few; D: NA; V: TRBV5-1; J: TRBJ2-3; DNA: TGCGCCAGCAGCGCGACAGCATCCGATACGCAGTATTTT; CDR3: CASSATASDTQYF
size: few; D: TRBD2; V: TRBV24-1; J: TRBJ2-7; DNA: TGTGCCACCAGTCCCGCTCGGGGAGCGGGAGACTACGAGCAGTACTTC; CDR3: CATSPARGAGDYEQYF
size: NA; D: TRBD2; V: TRBV4-3; J: TRBJ2-1; DNA: TGCGCCAGCAGCCAAGTAAGAACTAGCGGGGGGAGTGAGCAGTTCTTC; CDR3: CASSQVRTSGGSEQFF
size: few; D: NA; V: TRBV20-1; J: TRBJ1-3; DNA: TGCAGTGCTAGATCTGGAAACACCATATATTTT; CDR3: CSARSGNTIYF
size: NA; D: NA; V: TRBV6-1; J: TRBJ1-5; DNA: TGTGCCAGCAGTGAGGAGCAGGGCCATCAGCCCCAGCATTTT; CDR3: CASSEEQGHQPQHF